This section outlines one T cell receptor beta chain sequence together with its context. The antigen is not known. Per the germline V gene, CDR1 is MNHEY and CDR2 is SVGAGI. CDR3 length equals 17 residues. V was pared by 7 bases and J by 4 bases, with 16 bases of the junction left unmatched. This sample stems from a study of T-cell memory formation after mild COVID-19. Across the study: Clusters were largely donor specific. Study findings and constraints: CD4+ clones that contracted lay mainly in CM and EM; CD8+ ones lay in EMRA.

The 5'RACE method, run with constant-segment primers, produced TCR alpha and TCR beta cDNA libraries (carrying sample barcodes and UMIs). TCRdb re-called the 5' RACE reads with MiXCR, one entry per CDR3 protein. The sample has about 130,000 distinct CDR3 sequences, 20% to 25% seen once. The sequence was collected from an adult woman who had mild COVID-19 (a few samples of this study predate the infection). Cell type and time point are not known. Specimen: PBMCs or a T cell subset sorted from them (not recorded which). J is TRBJ2-3 and V is TRBV6-5, with 8 bases fitting TRBD2. Here the CDR3 DNA reads TGTGCCAGCAATCTCCGGGGCGGGGGGAGTAGCGCAGATACGCAGTATTTT. It encodes CASNLRGGGSSADTQYF.